This TCR beta chain comes out of a study of shared clonotypes between healthy human individuals. For the study at large: The cohort comprised a couple of women and a few men. Their ages spanned 18 to 49 years.

At deep level, the assay was performed. Repertoires were generated with immunoSEQ multiplex PCR, while TCRdb's copy carries only in-frame clones and drops some. The repertoire consists of hundreds of thousands of clones, with roughly 96% occurring once and the leading ten covering 0.11%. CD8 cells classed as naive were CD45RO-negative and positively selected for CCR7, excluding terminally differentiated effector memory CD45RA+ cells. Comments on this clone: Its cognate antigen is unknown.

Whole-study findings and limits: Generally, naive subsets (rather than memory subsets) showed larger estimated richness. Inspection by rarefaction showed sorted-subset sequencing to be incomplete despite large depth.

Source material: naive CD8+ T cells sorted from blood. This clonotype was sampled from a young woman in good health.

For the CDR3, the DNA is TGCGCCAGCAGCCAAGAAGAGGCAGACGAAAAACTGTTTTTT. Amino acid sequence: CASSQEEADEKLFF. The chain links TRBV4-1 to TRBJ1-4; D not resolved. Trimming stripped 0 bases from V and 8 bases from J, with 10 bases between. The CDR3 covers 14 residues. Germline assignment: CDR1 MGHRA and CDR2 YSYEKL.